These 26 T cell receptor beta chains originate from one sample sequenced in a study of preoperative IRX-2 immunotherapy in early breast cancer. Assay: immunoSEQ multiplex PCR; the TCRdb copy retains only in-frame clones and omits some. The sample gives fewer than 40,000 clones, about 95% of which show up once; 5% to 7% is in the top ten. Treatment noted: preoperative locoregional IRX-2 cytokine immunotherapy. Collection took place from a patient treated with IRX-2 immunotherapy. The receptors derive from a human donor with breast cancer.

V is TRBV11-2 and J is TRBJ2-2; a possible D gene is TRBD2 (6 bases). The CDR3 loop spans 16 amino acids. Per the germline V gene, CDR1 is SGHAT and CDR2 is FQNNGV. Trimming removed 1 base at V and 6 bases at J, with 15 bases between. Written as DNA, the CDR3 is TGTGCCAGCAGCTTAGGGCCGGGAGCTTCTTCCGGGGAGCTGTTTTTT. Protein product: CASSLGPGASSGELFF.

The chain combines TRBV11-2 with TRBJ2-7; D is uncertain. Germline lookup yields CDR1 SGHAT and CDR2 FQNNGV. Trimming took 6 bases from V and 6 from J, leaving 12 bases between them. The CDR3 is 12 residues long. In DNA form, the CDR3 reads TGTGCCAGCAGTCCCTCGGGTTTCGAGCAGTACTTC. This translates into CASSPSGFEQYF.

CDR3 bases: TGTGCCAGCAGCTTAGATCCCGCGGGCTCCCCGGGGAATGAGCAGTTCTTC. Protein: CASSLDPAGSPGNEQFF. The genes are TRBV11-2 and TRBJ2-1, with D possibly TRBD2 on 5 matching bases. Looked up from germline, CDR1 is SGHAT and CDR2 is FQNNGV. The CDR3 covers 17 residues. The V and J ends lost 0 bases and 7 bases respectively, with 19 bases between them.

The chain combines TRBV27 with TRBJ2-6, with no clear D. CDR1 and CDR2 (germline): MNHEY, SMNVEV (reference sequence). V dropped 6 bases and J dropped 0 bases, with 15 bases sitting between them. The CDR3 runs to 17 residues. Here the CDR3 reads CASSQLLLGSGANVLTF. The CDR3 DNA reads as TGTGCCAGCAGCCAACTCCTGCTCGGCTCTGGGGCCAACGTCCTGACTTTC.

This rearrangement joins TRBV6-6 to TRBJ2-1, with 8 positions matching TRBD2. CDR3 length: 15 residues. The trim removed 6 bases at V and 9 bases at J, leaving 13 bases unmatched. Per germline, CDR1 MNHNY and CDR2 SVGAGI (reference sequence). DNA for the CDR3: TGTGCCAGCAGGATACCGGGACTAGGCGCCGGTGAGCAGTTCTTC. It yields the protein CASRIPGLGAGEQFF.

The rearrangement links TRBV10-3 to TRBJ1-5, with D possibly matching TRBD1 (6 bases). The ends were cut back, 4 bases at V and 1 base at J, with 11 bases in the middle. The CDR3 is 15 amino acids. Germline assignment: CDR1 ENHRY and CDR2 SYGVKD. The CDR3 is CAISAGTQSNQPQHF. The CDR3 region has the DNA TGTGCCATCAGTGCCGGGACACAAAGCAATCAGCCCCAGCATTTT.

This clone has just a few counts. The genes are TRBV19 and TRBJ1-2, with D possibly matching TRBD1 (5 bases). Germline CDR1 LNHDA, CDR2 SQIVND (reference sequence). This CDR3 is built from 13 residues. Trimming took 2 bases from V and 6 from J, leaving 10 bases between them. The DNA for the CDR3 is TGTGCCAGTAGTATAACGACAGTTAATGGCTACACCTTC. Translating it yields CASSITTVNGYTF.

V and J are TRBV7-2 and TRBJ2-3; 9 positions match TRBD2. CDR1 is SGHTA and CDR2 is FQGNSA in the germline V gene. There are 14 residues in the CDR3. Trimming at V came to 2 bases and at J to 4 bases, leaving 1 base not matched to a gene. CDR3 sequence (DNA): TGTGCCAGCAGCTTACTAGCGGGACCAGATACGCAGTATTTT. This sequence encodes CASSLLAGPDTQYF.

V usage is TRBV5-1 and J usage is TRBJ1-4; 7 bases map to TRBD1. The length of the CDR3 is 17 residues. CDR1 is SGHRS, CDR2 YFSETQ, per germline. V lost 0 bases to trimming and J lost 7 bases; unmatched junction nucleotides: 12. The CDR3 coding sequence is TGCGCCAGCAGCTTGGCCGGAAGACAGGGCAGTAGTGAAAAACTGTTTTTT. Its protein product is CASSLAGRQGSSEKLFF.

V usage is TRBV2 and J usage is TRBJ1-1; the D is unclear. Trimming cost V 3 bases and J 5 bases, with 7 bases left between them. This CDR3 has 12 amino acids. CDR1 is SNHLY, CDR2 FYNNEI, per germline. In DNA form, the CDR3 reads TGTGCCAGCAGTGATAGGGAGACTGAAGCTTTCTTT. This codes for CASSDRETEAFF.

The chain recombines TRBV7-2 with TRBJ2-5; 7 nucleotides agree with TRBD2. This CDR3 is 14 amino acids long. V was clipped by 0 bases and J by 2 bases; unmatched bases: 0. Germline CDR1 SGHTA, CDR2 FQGNSA. As DNA, the CDR3 is TGTGCCAGCAGCTTAGCGGGACTACAAGAGACCCAGTACTTC. Protein sequence: CASSLAGLQETQYF.

The rearrangement uses TRBV6-5 and TRBJ2-7; D gene uncertain. CDR1 is MNHEY, CDR2 SVGAGI, per germline. This CDR3 spans 14 amino acids. Trimming removed 8 bases at V and 5 bases at J, with 19 bases between. CDR3 amino acids: CASHLSQETNEQYF. CDR3 sequence (DNA): TGTGCCAGCCACCTAAGTCAGGAAACGAACGAGCAGTACTTC.

V is TRBV6-6 and J is TRBJ2-2; D ambiguous. Trimming cost V 0 bases and J 5 bases, with 4 bases left between them. This CDR3 has 13 amino acids. The V gene's germline CDR1 is MNHNY and CDR2 SVGAGI (reference sequence). CDR3 loop: CASSYSETGELFF. Written as DNA, the CDR3 is TGTGCCAGCAGTTACTCTGAAACCGGGGAGCTGTTTTTT.

This chain connects TRBV6-5 to TRBJ1-2; 9 nucleotides agree with TRBD1. Trimming at V came to 0 bases and at J to 2 bases, leaving 1 base not matched to a gene. The CDR3 sequence is 15 residues long. Germline V gives CDR1 MNHEY, CDR2 SVGAGI. CDR3 in amino acids: CASSYSGTGNYGYTF. For the CDR3, the DNA is TGTGCCAGCAGTTACTCGGGGACAGGGAACTATGGCTACACCTTC.

V gene TRBV29-1 combines with J gene TRBJ2-7; possibly TRBD1 for D (5 bases). CDR1 is SQVTM, CDR2 ANQGSEA, per germline. Trimming shortened V by 0 bases and J by 3 bases, and 15 bases separated the two germline ends. The CDR3 has 15 residues. The CDR3 nucleotides read TGCAGCGTTGAAGATCGGGCAGGGTCAAGCTACGAGCAGTACTTC. Translation gives CSVEDRAGSSYEQYF.

V and J are TRBV4-3 and TRBJ2-5; D possibly uses TRBD1 or TRBD2 (5 bases each). The germline V and J ends were trimmed by 0 bases and 0 bases, with 8 bases remaining between them. The CDR3 loop spans 15 amino acids. Germline V lookup: CDR1 LGHNA, CDR2 YSLEER. This CDR3 reads CASSQDWGYQETQYF. The CDR3 nucleotides read TGCGCCAGCAGCCAAGATTGGGGGTACCAAGAGACCCAGTACTTC.

In the case of this clone: Germline and junction disagree at one end, which may indicate a read error. J is TRBJ2-7 and V is TRBV28; 7 nucleotides match TRBD1. Germline CDR1 is MDHEN and CDR2 is SYDVKM. The length of the CDR3 is 14 residues. This CDR3 reads CASILQGPLSEQYF. CDR3 coding DNA: TGTGCCAGCATTTTACAGGGGCCCCTCTCCGAGCAGTACTTC.

The chain recombines TRBV21-1 with TRBJ2-7. TRBV21-1 is deemed a pseudogene. This CDR3 spans 13 amino acids. The CDR3 sequence: CASSILGDDEQYF. The CDR3, as DNA: TGTGCCAGCAGCATTCTGGGTGACGACGAGCAGTACTTC.

The chain has TRBV18 and TRBJ2-3, with 10 bases fitting TRBD2. Germline V CDR1 and CDR2: KGHSH, LQKENI. CDR3 length equals 19 residues. Unmatched junction bases numbered 15, after V lost 1 base and J lost 5 bases. This CDR3 reads CASSPQTSGSLLAGDTQYF. The CDR3 DNA reads as TGTGCCAGCTCACCACAGACTAGCGGGTCTCTTCTGGCGGGAGATACGCAGTATTTT.

This chain connects TRBV7-8 to TRBJ2-5; D is undetermined. The tail of the sequence fits TRBJ2-7 better, so the J call may be wrong. Germline CDR1 SGHVS, CDR2 FQNEAQ. This CDR3 spans 12 amino acids. CDR3 in DNA: TGTGCCAGCAGCTTAGGGAGATACGAGCAGTACTTC. Translated, it gives CASSLGRYEQYF.

The chain joins TRBV29-1 to TRBJ1-5; D uncertain. The CDR3 runs 13 residues. The germline gives CDR1 SQVTM, CDR2 ANQGSEA. V was clipped by 4 bases and J by 3 bases, with 10 bases between them. CDR3 loop: CSVAHTINQPQHF. Here the CDR3 DNA reads TGCAGCGTTGCCCACACTATCAATCAGCCCCAGCATTTT.

The CDR3 DNA reads TGCGCCAGCAGTGACCCACAGGGAGATCAGCCCCAGCATTTT. Protein: CASSDPQGDQPQHF. The chain is built from TRBV10-2 and TRBJ1-5, with D tentatively TRBD1 (6 bases). This CDR3 comprises 14 residues. In germline, CDR1 is WSHSY, CDR2 SAAADI. V dropped 3 bases and J dropped 5 bases, with 11 bases sitting between them.

V and J are TRBV7-2 and TRBJ2-7; 11 bases are a match to TRBD2. Looked up from germline, CDR1 is SGHTA and CDR2 is FQGNSA. J gave up 2 bases and V 1 base, and 4 bases lay outside the gene matches. This CDR3 comprises 16 residues. This CDR3 reads CASSLDLTSGTYEQYF. In nucleotides, the CDR3 is TGTGCCAGCAGCTTAGATCTGACTAGCGGGACCTACGAGCAGTACTTC.

The chain uses TRBV7-8 and TRBJ2-7; D possibly corresponds to TRBD1 (5 bases). Looked up from germline, CDR1 is SGHVS and CDR2 is FQNEAQ. Trimming took 1 base from V and 0 from J, leaving 19 bases between them. The CDR3 contains 18 residues. The DNA of the CDR3 is TGTGCCAGCAGCTTAGGATGGGGCGTGACCCTTTACTCCTACGAGCAGTACTTC. It codes for CASSLGWGVTLYSYEQYF.

The chain employs TRBV7-2 and TRBJ2-1, with D unclear. Germline V gene lookup returns CDR1 SGHTA and CDR2 FQGNSA. The CDR3 sequence is 14 residues long. Trimming stripped 4 bases from V and 7 bases from J, with 14 bases between. The CDR3 loop is CASSSQSRSNEQFF. CDR3 DNA: TGTGCCAGCAGCTCTCAGTCTAGGTCGAATGAGCAGTTCTTC. Full variable domain (rest looked up from reference TRBV7-2 and TRBJ2-1): GAGVSQSPSNKVTEKGKDVELRCDPISGHTALYWYRQSLGQGLEFLIYFQGNSAPDKSGLPSDRFSAERTGGSVSTLTIQRTQQEDSAVYLCASSSQSRSNEQFFGPGTRLTVL.

The CDR3 loop reads CASSASGPSSYNEQFF. The CDR3 DNA is TGTGCCAGCAGCGCTTCAGGGCCCTCCTCCTACAATGAGCAGTTCTTC. The chain is built from TRBV21-1 and TRBJ2-1; the D call TRBD1 from the table was never checked on the DNA. TRBV21-1 represents a pseudogene. The length of the CDR3 is 16 residues.